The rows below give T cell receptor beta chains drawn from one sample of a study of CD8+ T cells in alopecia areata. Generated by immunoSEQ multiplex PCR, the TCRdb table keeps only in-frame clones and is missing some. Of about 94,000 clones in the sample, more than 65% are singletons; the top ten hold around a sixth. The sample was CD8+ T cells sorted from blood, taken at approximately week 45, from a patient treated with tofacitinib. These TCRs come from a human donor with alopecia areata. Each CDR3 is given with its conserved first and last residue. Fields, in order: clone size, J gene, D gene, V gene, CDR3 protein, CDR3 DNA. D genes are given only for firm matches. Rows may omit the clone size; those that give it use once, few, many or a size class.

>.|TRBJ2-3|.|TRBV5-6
CASSSTGKIRRTDTQYF
TGTGCCAGCAGTTCCACGGGGAAGATTAGAAGGACAGATACGCAGTATTTT
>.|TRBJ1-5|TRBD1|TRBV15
CATSRDRGPSNQPQHF
TGTGCCACCAGCAGGGACAGGGGACCGAGCAATCAGCCCCAGCATTTT
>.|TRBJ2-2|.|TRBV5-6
CASSLASRELFF
TGTGCCAGCAGCTTGGCTTCAAGGGAGCTGTTTTTT
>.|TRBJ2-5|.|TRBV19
CASSIDGESLETQYF
TGTGCCAGTAGTATCGACGGGGAGTCCCTGGAGACCCAGTACTTC
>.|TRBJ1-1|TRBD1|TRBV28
CASSRDSYTEAFF
TGTGCCAGCAGCAGGGACAGCTACACTGAAGCTTTCTTT
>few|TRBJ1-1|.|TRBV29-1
CSVSPGRAEAFF
TGCAGCGTCAGTCCTGGCAGGGCTGAAGCTTTCTTT
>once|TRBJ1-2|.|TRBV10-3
CAISESTRGGYTF
TGTGCCATCAGTGAGTCGACTCGGGGCGGCTACACCTTC
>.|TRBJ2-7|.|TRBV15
CATSRDLSTGQTSYEQYF
TGTGCCACCAGCAGAGATCTCTCAACGGGGCAGACATCCTACGAGCAGTACTTC
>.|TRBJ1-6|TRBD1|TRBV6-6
CASSSRDRVDSPLHF
TGTGCCAGCAGTTCCCGGGACAGGGTGGATTCACCCCTCCACTTT
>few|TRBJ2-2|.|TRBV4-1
CASSTGLGDTGELFF
TGCGCCAGCAGCACAGGGTTAGGTGACACCGGGGAGCTGTTTTTT
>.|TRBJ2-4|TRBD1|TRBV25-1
CASSEDRASHIQYF
TGTGCCAGCAGTGAGGACAGGGCGAGCCACATTCAGTACTTC
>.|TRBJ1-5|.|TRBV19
CASSILSGGGNQPQHF
TGTGCCAGTAGTATCCTGAGTGGTGGCGGCAATCAGCCCCAGCATTTT
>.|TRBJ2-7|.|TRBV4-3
CASSQGKGYEQYF
TGCGCCAGCAGCCAAGGAAAGGGCTACGAGCAGTACTTC
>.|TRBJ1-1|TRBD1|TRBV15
CATSRTGANTEAFF
TGTGCCACCAGCAGGACAGGGGCGAACACTGAAGCTTTCTTT
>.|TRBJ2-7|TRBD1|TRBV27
CASSYPPGTGPLYEQYF
TGTGCCAGCAGTTACCCCCCTGGGACAGGGCCCTTATACGAGCAGTACTTC
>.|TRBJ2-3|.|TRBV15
CATSRDGNRGTDTQYF
TGTGCCACCAGCAGAGATGGCAACAGGGGCACAGATACGCAGTATTTT
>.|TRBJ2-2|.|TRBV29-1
CSVAVYDTGELFF
TGCAGCGTTGCGGTTTACGACACCGGGGAGCTGTTTTTT
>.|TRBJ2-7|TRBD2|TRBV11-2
CASSLDKRSGGEYEQYF
TGTGCCAGCAGCTTAGATAAAAGGAGCGGGGGGGAGTACGAGCAGTACTTC
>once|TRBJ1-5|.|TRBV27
CASSLTTNQPQHF
TGTGCCAGCAGTTTGACAACCAATCAGCCCCAGCATTTT
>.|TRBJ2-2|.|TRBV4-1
CASSQDLRTGELFF
TGCGCCAGCAGCCAAGATCTTCGGACGGGGGAGCTGTTTTTT
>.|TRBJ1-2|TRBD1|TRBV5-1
CASSSTGIYGYTF
TGCGCCAGCAGCTCGACAGGGATCTATGGCTACACCTTC
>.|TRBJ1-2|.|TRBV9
CASSGPYGYTF
TGTGCCAGCAGCGGACCCTATGGCTACACCTTC
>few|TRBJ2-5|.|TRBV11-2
CASSQKETQYF
TGTGCCAGCAGCCAGAAAGAGACCCAGTACTTC
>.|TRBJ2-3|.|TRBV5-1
CASSPKTRGRVGSDTQYF
TGCGCCAGCAGCCCCAAAACACGAGGCAGGGTAGGGTCAGATACGCAGTATTTT
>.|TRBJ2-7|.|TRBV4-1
CASSQDQADSSYEQYF
TGCGCCAGCAGCCAAGATCAAGCCGACAGCTCCTACGAGCAGTACTTC
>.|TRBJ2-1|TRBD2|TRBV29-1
CSVRLAVHNEQFF
TGCAGCGTGCGACTAGCGGTGCACAATGAGCAGTTCTTC
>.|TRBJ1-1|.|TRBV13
CASSLYGPTEAFF
TGTGCCAGCAGCTTATATGGCCCCACTGAAGCTTTCTTT
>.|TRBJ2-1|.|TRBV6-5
CASSGLYNEQFF
TGTGCCAGCAGTGGCCTCTACAATGAGCAGTTCTTC
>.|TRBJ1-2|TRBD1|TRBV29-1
CSVIDRDPYGYTF
TGCAGCGTTATCGACAGGGACCCCTATGGCTACACCTTC
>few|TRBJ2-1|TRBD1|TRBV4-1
CASSQGGQGPYNEQFF
TGCGCCAGCAGCCAAGGCGGACAGGGTCCCTACAATGAGCAGTTCTTC
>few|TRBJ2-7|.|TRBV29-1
CSVYQDYEQYF
TGCAGCGTTTACCAGGACTACGAGCAGTACTTC
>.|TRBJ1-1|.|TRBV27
CASSLQGRGTEAFF
TGTGCCAGCAGCCTACAGGGTCGGGGCACTGAAGCTTTCTTT
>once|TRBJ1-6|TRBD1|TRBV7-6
CASSLRTGKDSPLHF
TGTGCCAGCAGCTTAAGGACAGGGAAGGATTCACCCCTCCACTTT
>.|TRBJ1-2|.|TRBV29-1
CSGKTGDYGYTF
TGCAGCGGTAAGACCGGGGACTATGGCTACACCTTC
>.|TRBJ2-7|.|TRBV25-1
CASSEGGTYEQYF
TGTGCCAGCAGTGAAGGGGGGACCTACGAGCAGTACTTC
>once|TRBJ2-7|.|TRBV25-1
CASSEGYEQYF
TGTGCCAGCAGTGAGGGGTACGAGCAGTACTTC
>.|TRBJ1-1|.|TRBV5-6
CASSSYLTEAFF
TGTGCCAGCAGCTCCTACTTGACCGAAGCTTTCTTT
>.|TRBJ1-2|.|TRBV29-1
CSVGENYGYTF
TGCAGCGTTGGTGAGAACTATGGCTACACCTTC
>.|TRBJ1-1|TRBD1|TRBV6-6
CATTGTGGKGNTEAFF
TGTGCCACCACCGGGACAGGGGGTAAAGGGAACACTGAAGCTTTCTTT
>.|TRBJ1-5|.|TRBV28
CASSLPATTDSNQPQHF
TGTGCCAGCAGTCTCCCCGCCACGACCGATAGCAATCAGCCCCAGCATTTT
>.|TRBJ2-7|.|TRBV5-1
CASSSFRDIHYEQYF
TGCGCCAGCAGCTCGTTCCGGGACATCCACTACGAGCAGTACTTC
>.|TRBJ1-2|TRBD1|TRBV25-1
CATRQGLGYTF
TGTGCCACCAGACAGGGCCTTGGCTACACCTTC
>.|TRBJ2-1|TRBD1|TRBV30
CAWSETGVDEQFF
TGTGCCTGGAGTGAGACAGGGGTAGATGAGCAGTTCTTC
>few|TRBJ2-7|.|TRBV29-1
CSARTTYEQYF
TGCAGCGCCAGGACCACCTACGAGCAGTACTTC
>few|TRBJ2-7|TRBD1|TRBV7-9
CATTPPTGTYEQYF
TGTGCCACCACCCCCCCGACAGGGACCTACGAGCAGTACTTC
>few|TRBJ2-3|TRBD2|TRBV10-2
CASRTTSGGLDTQYF
TGCGCCAGCAGGACGACTAGCGGGGGGCTAGATACGCAGTATTTT
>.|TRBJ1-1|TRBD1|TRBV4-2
CASSQDRTGRSNTEAFF
TGTGCCAGCAGCCAAGATAGGACAGGGCGCTCGAACACTGAAGCTTTCTTT
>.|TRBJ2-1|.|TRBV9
CASSGPLGPPVF
TGTGCCAGCAGCGGCCCGCTCGGGCCCCCGGTCTTC
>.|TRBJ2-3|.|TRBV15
CATSSGGGPAHTDTQYF
TGTGCCACCAGCAGCGGTGGGGGTCCGGCACACACAGATACGCAGTATTTT
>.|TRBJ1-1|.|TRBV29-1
CSVDPENTEAFF
TGCAGCGTTGACCCAGAGAACACTGAAGCTTTCTTT
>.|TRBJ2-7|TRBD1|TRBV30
CAWDSGTGGEQYF
TGTGCCTGGGACTCCGGGACAGGGGGCGAGCAGTACTTC
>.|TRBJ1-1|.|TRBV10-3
CASSLGTVKGPRTEAFF
TGTGCCAGCAGTTTAGGGACCGTCAAGGGACCTCGGACTGAAGCTTTCTTT
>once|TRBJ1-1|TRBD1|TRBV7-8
CASSLTGKGLNTEAFF
TGTGCCAGCAGCTTGACAGGGAAAGGTTTGAACACTGAAGCTTTCTTT